A selection of T cell receptor beta chains follows, all from one sample in a study of control samples from healthy donors and cancer patients. Assay: immunoSEQ multiplex PCR; the TCRdb copy retains only in-frame clones and omits some. The table has 90,000 to 150,000 clones, approximately 89% seen once; the top ten hold 3.4%. The sample was blood. Receptors originate from a man aged 35 to 55 in good health. CDR3s include the opening cysteine and the closing phenylalanine or tryptophan. Each record gives: J gene, V gene, D gene, clone size, CDR3 protein, CDR3 DNA. D genes are given only for firm matches. Where a row states a size, it is once, few, many or the class of an expanded clone; other rows omit it.

>TRBJ1-4|TRBV12-3/TRBV12-4|NA|NA
CASSPNSGSRLFF
TGTGCCAGCAGTCCAAACTCAGGGTCCCGACTGTTTTTT
>TRBJ2-7|TRBV5-8|NA|NA
CASRGPGEQYF
TGTGCCAGCAGGGGGCCGGGGGAGCAGTACTTC
>TRBJ2-5|TRBV5-1|NA|NA
CASSLGSGARQGTQYF
TGCGCCAGCAGCTTAGGCTCTGGGGCTAGACAAGGGACCCAGTACTTC
>TRBJ1-5|TRBV24-1|NA|NA
CATSGGRGNNQPQHF
TGTGCCACCAGTGGGGGCAGGGGTAACAATCAGCCCCAGCATTTT
>TRBJ2-7|TRBV6-5|TRBD1|NA
CAIKGQGAIYEQYF
TGTGCCATCAAAGGACAGGGGGCTATCTACGAGCAGTACTTC
>TRBJ1-1|TRBV5-1|NA|NA
CASKEAVVPNTEAFF
TGCGCCAGCAAAGAGGCGGTAGTTCCGAACACTGAAGCTTTCTTT
>TRBJ2-2|TRBV19|TRBD1|few
CASSASTGAVTGELFF
TGTGCCAGTAGTGCCTCGACAGGGGCCGTAACCGGGGAGCTGTTTTTT
>TRBJ2-7|TRBV9|TRBD1|NA
CASSVVAGQGYEQYF
TGTGCCAGCAGCGTAGTAGCGGGACAGGGGTACGAGCAGTACTTC
>TRBJ2-5|TRBV12-5|NA|NA
CASGLHGGYETQYF
TGTGCTAGTGGTTTGCATGGGGGTTATGAGACCCAGTACTTC
>TRBJ1-4|TRBV2|TRBD1|NA
CASSRDRWNEKLFF
TGTGCCAGCAGTAGGGACAGATGGAATGAAAAACTGTTTTTT
>TRBJ1-3|TRBV7-2|NA|few
CASSPWGNTIYF
TGTGCCAGCAGCCCATGGGGAAACACCATATATTTT
>TRBJ2-1|TRBV10-3|NA|NA
CAIKIGGSSYNEQFF
TGTGCCATCAAAATCGGGGGAAGCTCCTACAATGAGCAGTTCTTC
>TRBJ1-4|TRBV7-2|NA|NA
CASSSQGGTNEKLFF
TGTGCCAGCAGCTCCCAGGGCGGAACTAATGAAAAACTGTTTTTT
>TRBJ1-2|TRBV7-2|NA|NA
CASSLSRNRRNYGYTF
TGTGCCAGCAGCTTATCCAGGAATCGCAGAAACTATGGCTACACCTTC
>TRBJ1-1|TRBV5-3|NA|NA
CARSLVKEAFF
TGTGCCAGAAGCTTGGTCAAGGAAGCTTTCTTT
>TRBJ2-7|TRBV3-1/TRBV3-2|NA|NA
CASSVGLTSKGHYEQYF
TGTGCCAGCAGCGTTGGGTTAACGTCGAAGGGCCACTACGAGCAGTACTTC
>TRBJ1-2|TRBV18|TRBD1|NA
CASSPRTGGAGENYGYTF
TGTGCCAGCTCACCCCGGACAGGGGGCGCCGGGGAGAACTATGGCTACACCTTC